This T cell receptor beta chain is drawn from a study of T cell repertoires in cytomegalovirus infection. About the research overall: TCR beta signatures that were public indicated CMV infection and matching HLA type.

TCRdb reanalysed the reads using MiXCR and keeps one entry per CDR3 protein. The table has approximately 500,000 distinct CDR3 sequences, 11% seen once. The germline CDR1 and CDR2 sequences are SGHTA and FQGNSA. V gave up 7 bases and J gave up 4 bases; unmatched junction bases: 12. This CDR3 has 15 residues. J is TRBJ1-2 and V is TRBV7-2; 7 bases line up with TRBD1. The sequence came from a human donor in good health (CMV status not recorded). Some clones in this sample may be carry-over from other donors' samples. The sequencing input was PBMCs. The CDR3 nucleotides read TGTGCCAGCATTCCAGGGGGGGGGGTGCCCTATGGCTACACCTTC. It specifies CASIPGGGVPYGYTF.